This is a list of T cell receptor beta chains from one sample in a study of T cells and copy number aberrations in small-cell lung cancer. TCRdb's copy holds only in-frame clones and misses some; the assay was immunoSEQ multiplex PCR. The sample records fewer than 9,500 clones, approximately 85% being singletons. What was sequenced was normal tissue next to the tumor. These receptors originate from a woman aged 45-59 years with small cell lung cancer. Both conserved end residues are part of each CDR3. D genes are given only for firm matches. Clone size is not always given. Where it is, it says once, few, many or a class for expanded clones.

size	D	V	J	CDR3	DNA
.	TRBD2	TRBV5-1	TRBJ2-5	CASSPGLAGQETQYF	TGCGCCAGCAGCCCAGGACTAGCGGGGCAAGAGACCCAGTACTTC
.	.	TRBV12-5	TRBJ1-2	CASGFARGGVEGYTF	TGTGCTAGTGGTTTTGCCCGCGGAGGGGTTGAGGGCTACACCTTC
.	.	TRBV6-5	TRBJ2-7	CASSEEVGPYEQYF	TGTGCCAGCAGTGAAGAGGTGGGGCCCTACGAGCAGTACTTC
once	TRBD1	TRBV19	TRBJ1-5	CASSMPGQGNQPQHF	TGTGCCAGTAGTATGCCGGGACAGGGCAATCAGCCCCAGCATTTT
.	TRBD2	TRBV11-1	TRBJ2-1	CASSNPTSGDYNEQFF	TGTGCCAGCAGCAACCCCACTAGCGGGGATTACAATGAGCAGTTCTTC
.	.	TRBV5-1	TRBJ2-1	CASSDLNSYNEQFF	TGCGCCAGCTCCGATCTAAACTCCTACAATGAGCAGTTCTTC
.	TRBD2	TRBV27	TRBJ2-3	CASSLTSGATDTQYF	TGTGCCAGCAGTTTAACTAGCGGAGCCACAGATACGCAGTATTTT
few	.	TRBV7-8	TRBJ2-7	CASSWGQGANLLEQYF	TGTGCCAGCAGCTGGGGGCAGGGCGCCAACCTCCTCGAGCAGTACTTC
.	TRBD1	TRBV12-5	TRBJ1-5	CASGSPVGTGEGQPQHF	TGTGCTAGTGGTTCTCCGGTCGGCACAGGGGAAGGACAGCCCCAGCATTTT
few	.	TRBV5-8	TRBJ1-2	CASSFRGYTF	TGTGCCAGCAGCTTCCGTGGCTACACCTTC
.	.	TRBV18	TRBJ1-5	CASSPGRDQPQHF	TGTGCCAGCTCACCAGGTAGGGATCAGCCCCAGCATTTT
.	.	TRBV4-3	TRBJ1-3	CASSPQIFSGNTIYF	TGCGCCAGCAGCCCACAAATATTCTCTGGAAACACCATATATTTT
once	TRBD2	TRBV7-9	TRBJ2-1	CASSLPLAGLSTEQFF	TGTGCCAGCAGCTTACCATTAGCGGGATTAAGTACTGAGCAGTTCTTC
.	.	TRBV7-9	TRBJ2-1	CASSPRLGYNEQFF	TGTGCCAGCAGCCCTAGGCTCGGCTACAATGAGCAGTTCTTC
once	.	TRBV7-2	TRBJ2-3	CASSSSTDTQYF	TGTGCCAGCAGCTCAAGCACAGATACGCAGTATTTT
.	.	TRBV27	TRBJ2-7	CASSLSTQGSYEQYF	TGTGCCAGCAGTTTATCGACCCAGGGATCCTACGAGCAGTACTTC
.	.	TRBV19	TRBJ1-5	CASSILSVPLLHF	TGTGCCAGTAGTATACTTTCGGTTCCGCTCCTGCATTTT